This TCR beta chain was captured in a study of T cell repertoires in cytomegalovirus infection. Study overall: Signatures in public TCR beta sequences pointed to both CMV infection and matching HLA type.

The study's findings and limits: Totalled public TCR beta family frequency picked out people who carried CMV plus the relevant HLA. The study found HLA-C-restricted CMV-specific TCR beta clonotypes dominating the ex vivo response.

Germline CDR1 is SGHTA and CDR2 is FQGTGA. V trimming: 5 bases; J trimming: 2 bases; junction bases outside the gene matches: 4. The CDR3 is made up of 14 amino acids. Each CDR3 protein is one row after TCRdb ran MiXCR on the reads. The repertoire holds about 460,000 distinct CDR3 sequences, 10% to 12% seen once, with 10% in the top ten. This clonotype was seen ten or more times. As yet, its antigen is unknown. The source of this sequence is a human donor in good health (CMV status not recorded). Some clones in this sample may be carry-over from other donors' samples. The chain carries TRBV7-3 and TRBJ1-2; 8 bases line up with TRBD1. Source material: PBMCs. The chain's CDR3 is CASSAGTGNYGYTF. The DNA for the CDR3 is TGTGCCAGCAGCGCGGGGACAGGAAACTATGGCTACACCTTC.